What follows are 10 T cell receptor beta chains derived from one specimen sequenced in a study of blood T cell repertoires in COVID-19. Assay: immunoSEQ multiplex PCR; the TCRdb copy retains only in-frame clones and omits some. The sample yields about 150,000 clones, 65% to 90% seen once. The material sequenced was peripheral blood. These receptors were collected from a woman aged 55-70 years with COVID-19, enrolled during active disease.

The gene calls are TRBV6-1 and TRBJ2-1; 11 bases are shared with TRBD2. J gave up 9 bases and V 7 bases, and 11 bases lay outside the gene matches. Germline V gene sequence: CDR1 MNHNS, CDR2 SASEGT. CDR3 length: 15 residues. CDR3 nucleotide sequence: TGTGCCAGCAAAAAGGTAGCGGGGGGGCCGGGTGAGCAGTTCTTC. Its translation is CASKKVAGGPGEQFF.

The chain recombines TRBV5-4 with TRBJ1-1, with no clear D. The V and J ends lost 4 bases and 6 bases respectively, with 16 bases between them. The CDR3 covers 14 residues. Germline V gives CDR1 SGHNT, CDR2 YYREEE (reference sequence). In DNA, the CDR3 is TGTGCCAGCAGCCGCTACTCTGTCGGGGCTGAAGCTTTCTTT. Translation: CASSRYSVGAEAFF. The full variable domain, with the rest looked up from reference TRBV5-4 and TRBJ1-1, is ETGVTQSPTHLIKTRGQQVTLRCSSQSGHNTVSWYQQALGQGPQFIFQYYREEENGRGNFPPRFSGLQFPNYSSELNVNALELDDSALYLCASSRYSVGAEAFFGQGTRLTVV.

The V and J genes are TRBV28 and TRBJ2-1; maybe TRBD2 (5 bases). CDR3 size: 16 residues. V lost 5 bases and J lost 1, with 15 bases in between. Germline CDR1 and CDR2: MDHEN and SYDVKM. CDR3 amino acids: CASSPPGSKSYNEQFF. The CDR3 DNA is TGTGCCAGCAGTCCTCCGGGGAGTAAGTCCTACAATGAGCAGTTCTTC.

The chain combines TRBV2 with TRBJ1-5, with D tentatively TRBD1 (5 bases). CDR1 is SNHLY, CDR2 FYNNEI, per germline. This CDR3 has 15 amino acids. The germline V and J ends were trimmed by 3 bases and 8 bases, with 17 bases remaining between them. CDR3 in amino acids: CASSEAGRGAEPQHF. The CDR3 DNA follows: TGTGCCAGCAGTGAGGCGGGGCGGGGTGCTGAGCCCCAGCATTTT.

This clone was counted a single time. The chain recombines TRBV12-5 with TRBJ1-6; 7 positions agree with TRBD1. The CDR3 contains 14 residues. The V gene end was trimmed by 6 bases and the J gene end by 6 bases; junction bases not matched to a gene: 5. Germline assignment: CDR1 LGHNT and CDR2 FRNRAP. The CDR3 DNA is TGTGCTAGTGGCACGACAGGGCGTAATTCACCCCTCCACTTT. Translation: CASGTTGRNSPLHF.

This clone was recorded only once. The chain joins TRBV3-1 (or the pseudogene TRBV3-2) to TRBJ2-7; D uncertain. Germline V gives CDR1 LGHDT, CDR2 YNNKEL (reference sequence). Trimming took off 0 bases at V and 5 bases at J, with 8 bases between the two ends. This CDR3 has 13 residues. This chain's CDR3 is CASSQDGRNEQYV. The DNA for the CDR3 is TGTGCCAGCAGCCAAGATGGGCGTAACGAGCAGTACGTC.

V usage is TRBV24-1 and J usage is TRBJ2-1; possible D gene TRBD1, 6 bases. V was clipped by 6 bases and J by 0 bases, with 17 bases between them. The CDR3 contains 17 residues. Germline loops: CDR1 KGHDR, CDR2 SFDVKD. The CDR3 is CATSSTGMRSSYNEQFF. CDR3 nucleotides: TGTGCCACCAGTTCGACAGGCATGCGTAGCTCCTACAATGAGCAGTTCTTC.

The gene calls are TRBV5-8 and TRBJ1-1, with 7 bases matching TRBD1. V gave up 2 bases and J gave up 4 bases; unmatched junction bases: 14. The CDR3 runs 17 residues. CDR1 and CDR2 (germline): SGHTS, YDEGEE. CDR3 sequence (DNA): TGTGCCAGCAGCTTAGGGACCTTAGGAGGGGGCTCCACTGAAGCTTTCTTT. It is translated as CASSLGTLGGGSTEAFF.

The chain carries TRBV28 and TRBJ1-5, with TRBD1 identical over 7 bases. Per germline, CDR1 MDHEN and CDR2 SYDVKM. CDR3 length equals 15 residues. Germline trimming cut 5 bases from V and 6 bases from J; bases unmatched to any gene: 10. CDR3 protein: CASSQGVQGLQPQHF. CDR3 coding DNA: TGTGCCAGCAGTCAAGGAGTACAGGGGCTTCAGCCCCAGCATTTT.

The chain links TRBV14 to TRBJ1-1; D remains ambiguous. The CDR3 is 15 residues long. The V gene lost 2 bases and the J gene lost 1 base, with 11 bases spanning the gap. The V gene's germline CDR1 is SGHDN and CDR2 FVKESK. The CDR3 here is CASSQSLIWNTEAFF. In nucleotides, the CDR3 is TGTGCCAGCAGCCAATCCCTAATCTGGAACACTGAAGCTTTCTTT. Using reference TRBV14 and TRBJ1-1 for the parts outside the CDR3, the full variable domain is EAGVTQFPSHSVIEKGQTVTLRCDPISGHDNLYWYRRVMGKEIKFLLHFVKESKQDESGMPNNRFLAERTGGTYSTLKVQPAELEDSGVYFCASSQSLIWNTEAFFGQGTRLTVV.